The rows below give T cell receptor beta chains drawn from one sample of a study of technical replicates of blood from a few donors. Repertoires were generated with immunoSEQ multiplex PCR, while TCRdb's copy carries only in-frame clones and drops some. The sample holds about 66,000 clones, approximately 90% seen once. Sequenced material: PBMCs. The receptor set was obtained from a human donor in good health. Some clones in this sample may be carry-over from other donors' samples. The CDR3 runs from the conserved cysteine through the conserved F or W. Each record gives: CDR3 DNA, CDR3 protein, clone size, D gene, J gene, V gene. A D gene is named only where the DNA matches it firmly. Clone size is not always given. Where it is, it says once, few, many or a class for expanded clones.

cdr3_nt: TGTGCCAGCAGCTACCCCCGGGAAAACGAGCAGTACTTC
cdr3_aa: CASSYPRENEQYF
clone_size: NA
d_call: NA
j_call: TRBJ2-7
v_call: TRBV11-3

cdr3_nt: TGTGCCAGCAATATTCCCCCAGGCAATGAGCAGTTCTTC
cdr3_aa: CASNIPPGNEQFF
clone_size: NA
d_call: NA
j_call: TRBJ2-1
v_call: TRBV6-1

cdr3_nt: TGTGCCAGCAGCTTGGGAGGGCTAGCGGTAGCCTACGAGCAGTACTTC
cdr3_aa: CASSLGGLAVAYEQYF
clone_size: NA
d_call: TRBD2
j_call: TRBJ2-7
v_call: TRBV5-6

cdr3_nt: TGTGCCATCAGCCCCGGGGAACCAAACCCCTACGAGCAGTACTTC
cdr3_aa: CAISPGEPNPYEQYF
clone_size: NA
d_call: NA
j_call: TRBJ2-7
v_call: TRBV10-3

cdr3_nt: TGTGCCAGCAGCTTAGTCAGGGACACCGGGGAGCTGTTTTTT
cdr3_aa: CASSLVRDTGELFF
clone_size: NA
d_call: NA
j_call: TRBJ2-2
v_call: TRBV7-9

cdr3_nt: TGTGCCAGCTCACTTTCCCGACAGGCTCCTTTAACAGATACGCAGTATTTT
cdr3_aa: CASSLSRQAPLTDTQYF
clone_size: NA
d_call: NA
j_call: TRBJ2-3
v_call: TRBV18

cdr3_nt: TGTGCCAGCGTGGAACTAGCGGGTTTAGATACGCAGTATTTT
cdr3_aa: CASVELAGLDTQYF
clone_size: NA
d_call: TRBD2
j_call: TRBJ2-3
v_call: TRBV6-1

cdr3_nt: TGTGCCAGCAGCTATGACAGAAACCAACCCTATGGCTACACCTTC
cdr3_aa: CASSYDRNQPYGYTF
clone_size: once
d_call: NA
j_call: TRBJ1-2
v_call: TRBV5-5

cdr3_nt: TGTGCCAGCAGACCAGACAGCCGCTCCCATGAAGCTTTCTTT
cdr3_aa: CASRPDSRSHEAFF
clone_size: NA
d_call: NA
j_call: TRBJ1-1
v_call: TRBV2

cdr3_nt: TGCGCCAGCAGCCAAGATGGAGGGTACAATGAGCAGTTCTTC
cdr3_aa: CASSQDGGYNEQFF
clone_size: NA
d_call: NA
j_call: TRBJ2-1
v_call: TRBV4-3

cdr3_nt: TGTGCCAGCAGCCGGACTAGCGGGGGCCTAATGAACACCGGGGAGCTGTTTTTT
cdr3_aa: CASSRTSGGLMNTGELFF
clone_size: NA
d_call: TRBD2
j_call: TRBJ2-2
v_call: TRBV14

cdr3_nt: TGTGCCAGCAGTTACTCGACCGGGCGGGGGGGCTTCTCGCAGTATTTT
cdr3_aa: CASSYSTGRGGFSQYF
clone_size: NA
d_call: TRBD2
j_call: TRBJ2-3
v_call: TRBV6-5

cdr3_nt: TGTGCCAGCAGCCCCCAGGGACTAGCGGGAGGGCCAGAGACCCAGTACTTC
cdr3_aa: CASSPQGLAGGPETQYF
clone_size: NA
d_call: TRBD2
j_call: TRBJ2-5
v_call: TRBV7-2

cdr3_nt: TGTGCCAGCAGCCCGGACGGACAGGGACGGAACACCATATATTTT
cdr3_aa: CASSPDGQGRNTIYF
clone_size: NA
d_call: TRBD1
j_call: TRBJ1-3
v_call: TRBV7-9

cdr3_nt: TGTGCCAGCAGCCACCAGGGGCCCGGGACCAGCACAGATACGCAGTATTTT
cdr3_aa: CASSHQGPGTSTDTQYF
clone_size: NA
d_call: NA
j_call: TRBJ2-3
v_call: TRBV4-2

cdr3_nt: TGTGCCAGCAGTCGGACAGATACTCCCGGCTACACCTTC
cdr3_aa: CASSRTDTPGYTF
clone_size: many
d_call: NA
j_call: TRBJ1-2
v_call: TRBV4-2

cdr3_nt: TGTGCCAGCAGCAAAGGGACAGGGGCACGTACGCAGTATTTT
cdr3_aa: CASSKGTGARTQYF
clone_size: NA
d_call: NA
j_call: TRBJ2-3
v_call: TRBV21-1

cdr3_nt: TGTGCCAGCAGCCAAGCGGGACTAGCCATTTTCGATGAGCAGTTCTTC
cdr3_aa: CASSQAGLAIFDEQFF
clone_size: NA
d_call: TRBD2
j_call: TRBJ2-1
v_call: TRBV4-2

cdr3_nt: TGCGCCAGCAGCCAAGAAAGGGGCAATAGCAATCAGCCCCAGCATTTT
cdr3_aa: CASSQERGNSNQPQHF
clone_size: NA
d_call: NA
j_call: TRBJ1-5
v_call: TRBV4-1

cdr3_nt: TGTGCCAGCAGCTTGTCTTCAGGGTTGGGCACCGGGGAGCTGTTTTTT
cdr3_aa: CASSLSSGLGTGELFF
clone_size: NA
d_call: NA
j_call: TRBJ2-2
v_call: TRBV5-6

cdr3_nt: TGTGCCAGCAGCCCATGGGACAGGGGGGGAGCTTTCTTT
cdr3_aa: CASSPWDRGGAFF
clone_size: NA
d_call: TRBD1
j_call: TRBJ1-1
v_call: TRBV7-2

cdr3_nt: TGTGCCAGCAGTTCGCAGGGGGGTTACGAGCAGTACTTC
cdr3_aa: CASSSQGGYEQYF
clone_size: NA
d_call: NA
j_call: TRBJ2-7
v_call: TRBV6-5

cdr3_nt: TGCGCCAGCAGCCAAGATGGGGACAGCCTCGATTCACCCCTCCACTTT
cdr3_aa: CASSQDGDSLDSPLHF
clone_size: NA
d_call: TRBD1
j_call: TRBJ1-6
v_call: TRBV4-1

cdr3_nt: TGTGCCAGCAGCTTTCCAGGACTAGCGGGTACGCAGTATTTT
cdr3_aa: CASSFPGLAGTQYF
clone_size: NA
d_call: TRBD2
j_call: TRBJ2-3
v_call: TRBV7-8

cdr3_nt: TGTGCCAGCATCAAGCGGGGAGTCCTGGAGACCCAGTACTTC
cdr3_aa: CASIKRGVLETQYF
clone_size: NA
d_call: TRBD2
j_call: TRBJ2-5
v_call: TRBV5-6

cdr3_nt: TGTGCCAGCAGCCTTGACAGGAATCAGCCCCAGCATTTT
cdr3_aa: CASSLDRNQPQHF
clone_size: few
d_call: NA
j_call: TRBJ1-5
v_call: TRBV7-2

cdr3_nt: TGCGCCAGCCGACAGGGGGCCCGGTATGGCTACACCTTC
cdr3_aa: CASRQGARYGYTF
clone_size: NA
d_call: TRBD1
j_call: TRBJ1-2
v_call: TRBV4-1

cdr3_nt: TGTGCCAGCAGCTTGGTCACCGGGAGGGCCGGAGATACGCAGTATTTT
cdr3_aa: CASSLVTGRAGDTQYF
clone_size: NA
d_call: TRBD2
j_call: TRBJ2-3
v_call: TRBV5-5

cdr3_nt: TGCGCCAGCAGCCATGTAACAGGGAGTGGTAGTGAAAAACTGTTTTTT
cdr3_aa: CASSHVTGSGSEKLFF
clone_size: NA
d_call: NA
j_call: TRBJ1-4
v_call: TRBV4-3

cdr3_nt: TGCGCCAGCAGCCAAGGTTGGGGGCGGAACACCGGGGAGCTGTTTTTT
cdr3_aa: CASSQGWGRNTGELFF
clone_size: NA
d_call: NA
j_call: TRBJ2-2
v_call: TRBV4-3

cdr3_nt: TGTGCCACCAGCAGTGGACACTTGAACACCGGGGAGCTGTTTTTT
cdr3_aa: CATSSGHLNTGELFF
clone_size: NA
d_call: NA
j_call: TRBJ2-2
v_call: TRBV15

cdr3_nt: TGTGCCAGCAGCCAGACAGGGATGGCTTTCTTT
cdr3_aa: CASSQTGMAFF
clone_size: NA
d_call: NA
j_call: TRBJ1-1
v_call: TRBV21-1

cdr3_nt: TGCGCCAGCAGCCAAGATCTCAGTCTTTACAATGAGCAGTTCTTC
cdr3_aa: CASSQDLSLYNEQFF
clone_size: NA
d_call: NA
j_call: TRBJ2-1
v_call: TRBV4-3

cdr3_nt: TGTGCCAGCAGCGGGGGGGACAGGGCCGAGACCTACGAGCAGTACTTC
cdr3_aa: CASSGGDRAETYEQYF
clone_size: NA
d_call: TRBD1
j_call: TRBJ2-7
v_call: TRBV7-9

cdr3_nt: TGTGCCAGCAGCAGGGAAGGGGCCGGGGAGCTGTTTTTT
cdr3_aa: CASSREGAGELFF
clone_size: NA
d_call: NA
j_call: TRBJ2-2
v_call: TRBV9

cdr3_nt: TGCGCCAGCAGCTTGTCCAGACTAGCGGGACCTTCAGATACGCAGTATTTT
cdr3_aa: CASSLSRLAGPSDTQYF
clone_size: NA
d_call: TRBD2
j_call: TRBJ2-3
v_call: TRBV5-1

cdr3_nt: TGTGCCAGCAGTGCCGACAGGGCAAAGACCAATGAGCAGTTCTTC
cdr3_aa: CASSADRAKTNEQFF
clone_size: NA
d_call: TRBD1
j_call: TRBJ2-1
v_call: TRBV6-1

cdr3_nt: TGTGCCAGCAGCTTAAGCCAGGGAGGGACAGAGACCCAGTACTTC
cdr3_aa: CASSLSQGGTETQYF
clone_size: NA
d_call: TRBD2
j_call: TRBJ2-5
v_call: TRBV7-9

cdr3_nt: TGTGCCAGCAGTCAAAGACGGACAGGAAGGGGCCAAGAGACCCAGTACTTC
cdr3_aa: CASSQRRTGRGQETQYF
clone_size: NA
d_call: TRBD1
j_call: TRBJ2-5
v_call: TRBV2

cdr3_nt: TGTGCCAGCAGTTTCGGACAGGGGCCCAATCAGCCCCAGCATTTT
cdr3_aa: CASSFGQGPNQPQHF
clone_size: NA
d_call: TRBD1
j_call: TRBJ1-5
v_call: TRBV27

cdr3_nt: TGTGCCGCCAGCTCAAGGAGCGGGACTGAAGCTTTCTTT
cdr3_aa: CAASSRSGTEAFF
clone_size: NA
d_call: NA
j_call: TRBJ1-1
v_call: TRBV5-4

cdr3_nt: TGTGCCAGTAGTAGTAGGGGGGGCTGGACTGAAGCTTTCTTT
cdr3_aa: CASSSRGGWTEAFF
clone_size: NA
d_call: NA
j_call: TRBJ1-1
v_call: TRBV19

cdr3_nt: TGTGCCAGCAGTTACTTAGCGGGGACCGAGCAGTACTTC
cdr3_aa: CASSYLAGTEQYF
clone_size: NA
d_call: TRBD2
j_call: TRBJ2-7
v_call: TRBV6-5

cdr3_nt: TGTGCCAGCAGTTCCTGGCGGGACGGGACCCAGTACTTC
cdr3_aa: CASSSWRDGTQYF
clone_size: few
d_call: NA
j_call: TRBJ2-5
v_call: TRBV7-9

cdr3_nt: TGCGCCAGCAGCCAACCCGGACAGGGTGGCACTGAAGCTTTCTTT
cdr3_aa: CASSQPGQGGTEAFF
clone_size: NA
d_call: TRBD1
j_call: TRBJ1-1
v_call: TRBV4-1

cdr3_nt: TGTGCCATCAGTGACCAAGCGGGGGGACCAGATACGCAGTATTTT
cdr3_aa: CAISDQAGGPDTQYF
clone_size: NA
d_call: TRBD2
j_call: TRBJ2-3
v_call: TRBV10-3

cdr3_nt: TGTGCCAGCAGTGAAGGCTGGGGCAAGCAGTACTTC
cdr3_aa: CASSEGWGKQYF
clone_size: NA
d_call: NA
j_call: TRBJ2-7
v_call: TRBV2

cdr3_nt: TGTGCCAGCAGCCTCCTGGGGGCTAGCAATGAGCAGTTCTTC
cdr3_aa: CASSLLGASNEQFF
clone_size: once
d_call: NA
j_call: TRBJ2-1
v_call: TRBV4-2

cdr3_nt: TGTGCCAGCAGCTTAGATATCTATGGCTACACCTTC
cdr3_aa: CASSLDIYGYTF
clone_size: NA
d_call: NA
j_call: TRBJ1-2
v_call: TRBV7-9

cdr3_nt: TGTGCCAGCAGCTTAGCGCTTGGAGCCCTTAACTATGGCTACACCTTC
cdr3_aa: CASSLALGALNYGYTF
clone_size: once
d_call: NA
j_call: TRBJ1-2
v_call: TRBV7-2

cdr3_nt: TGTGCCAGCAGTTACGCTAGCGGGATCTACGAGCAGTACTTC
cdr3_aa: CASSYASGIYEQYF
clone_size: NA
d_call: TRBD2
j_call: TRBJ2-7
v_call: TRBV6-5

cdr3_nt: TGTGCCAGCAGTAACGGGGAATCTAACCATCAGCCCCAGCATTTT
cdr3_aa: CASSNGESNHQPQHF
clone_size: NA
d_call: NA
j_call: TRBJ1-5
v_call: TRBV25-1

cdr3_nt: TGTGCCAGCAGTCTAGCGGGCCGGGTCTCCTACGAGCAGTACTTC
cdr3_aa: CASSLAGRVSYEQYF
clone_size: NA
d_call: TRBD2
j_call: TRBJ2-7
v_call: TRBV7-8